These 21 T cell receptor beta chains came from one sample sequenced in a study of blood T cell repertoires in COVID-19. TCRdb's copy holds only in-frame clones and misses some; the assay was immunoSEQ multiplex PCR. This sample carries 55,000 to 80,000 clones, 88% of them seen once, and the ten largest clones take around 1.3%. Specimen: peripheral blood. The receptor set was obtained from a woman aged 60 to 75 with acute or convalescent COVID-19.

This chain joins TRBV29-1 and TRBJ1-6; TRBD1 agrees at 10 bases. CDR1 and CDR2 from the germline V gene are SQVTM and ANQGSEA. The junction had 7 bases not matched to a gene; V was cut back by 7 bases and J by 10 bases. CDR3 size: 13 residues. CDR3 sequence: CSAAGQGNSPLHF. CDR3 bases: TGCAGCGCCGCGGGACAGGGGAACTCACCCCTCCACTTT.

V gene TRBV9 combines with J gene TRBJ2-1; TRBD1 is a possible D gene (6 bases). Germline CDR1 reads SGDLS; CDR2 reads YYNGEE. This CDR3 is 13 amino acids long. Trimming removed 3 bases from V and 4 bases from J, with 8 bases in between. CDR3 region: CASSADRYNEQFF. The DNA for the CDR3 is TGTGCCAGCAGCGCCGACAGGTACAATGAGCAGTTCTTC.

The chain has TRBV28 and TRBJ2-7, with 8 bases that match TRBD2. V was clipped by 11 bases and J by 0 bases; unmatched bases: 15. Germline CDR1 is MDHEN and CDR2 is SYDVKM. CDR3 size: 16 residues. The CDR3 region has the DNA TGTGCCCCCGACAGCGGGGGCTACCCAAGCTCCTACGAGCAGTACGTC. Translated: CAPDSGGYPSSYEQYV.

The chain employs TRBV19 and TRBJ1-1, with D perhaps matching TRBD1 (6 bases). This CDR3 spans 13 amino acids. Trimming took 2 bases from V and 8 from J, leaving 12 bases between them. CDR1 and CDR2 (germline): LNHDA, SQIVND (reference sequence). In nucleotides, the CDR3 is TGTGCCAGTAGTATATCGTGGACAGCGGAAGCTTTCTTT. Its protein is CASSISWTAEAFF.

The J gene is TRBJ1-2, the V gene TRBV5-6; tentatively, D is TRBD1 (5 bases). The germline V gene has CDR1 SGHDT and CDR2 YYEEEE. The CDR3 totals 13 residues. Trimming shortened V by 1 base and J by 4 bases, and 8 bases separated the two germline ends. Here the CDR3 reads CASSLQGSYGYTF. CDR3 sequence (DNA): TGTGCCAGCAGCTTGCAGGGAAGCTATGGCTACACCTTC.

The chain combines TRBV30 with TRBJ1-6; a possible D gene is TRBD1 (6 bases). This CDR3 has 14 residues. Germline loops: CDR1 GTSNPN, CDR2 SVGIG (reference sequence). V lost 0 bases and J lost 10, with 13 bases in between. The CDR3 DNA follows: TGTGCCTGGAGTGTAAGCATGAGGGGGTCACCCCTCCACTTT. Translating it yields CAWSVSMRGSPLHF.

The rearrangement joins TRBV12-5 to TRBJ1-1, with D hard to call. Trimming removed 0 bases from V and 1 base from J, with 6 bases in between. CDR3 size: 14 residues. Germline values: CDR1 LGHNT, CDR2 FRNRAP. CDR3 nucleotides: TGTGCTAGTGGTTTGGTAGGCGGGAACACTGAAGCTTTCTTT. As protein: CASGLVGGNTEAFF.

The DNA of the CDR3 is TGTGCCAGCAGCCAAGATTCCACAGCAGCTAGCACAGATACGCAGTATTTT. Residues: CASSQDSTAASTDTQYF. This chain uses TRBV4-2 with TRBJ2-3; D remains unclear. Germline V gene lookup returns CDR1 LGHNA and CDR2 YNFKEQ. The CDR3 extends over 17 amino acids. Trimming removed 0 bases at V and 0 bases at J, with 13 bases between.

The V call is TRBV7-9, the J call TRBJ1-2, with a tentative D call TRBD1 (5 bases). Germline V gene lookup returns CDR1 SEHNR and CDR2 FQNEAQ (reference sequence). This CDR3 region has 13 residues. The V end was cut by 5 bases, the J end by 4 bases, with 11 bases between. CDR3 amino acids: CASSRDSPYGYTF. CDR3 nucleotide sequence: TGTGCCAGCAGCCGAGACAGTCCCTATGGCTACACCTTC. Full variable domain (outside the CDR3, taken from reference TRBV7-9 and TRBJ1-2): DTGVSQNPRHKITKRGQNVTFRCDPISEHNRLYWYRQTLGQGPEFLTYFQNEAQLEKSRLLSDRFSAERPKGSFSTLEIQRTEQGDSAMYLCASSRDSPYGYTFGSGTRLTVV.

The V and J genes are TRBV28 and TRBJ1-4; maybe TRBD1 (6 bases). V was trimmed by 5 bases and J by 8 bases, leaving 18 bases between them. Germline assignment: CDR1 MDHEN and CDR2 SYDVKM. There are 15 residues in the CDR3. The CDR3 region has the DNA TGTGCCAGCAGTGCGGGGGGCAAGATGGAGGAAAAACTGTTTTTT. Translated: CASSAGGKMEEKLFF. Using reference TRBV28 and TRBJ1-4 for the parts outside the CDR3, the full variable domain is DVKVTQSSRYLVKRTGEKVFLECVQDMDHENMFWYRQDPGLGLRLIYFSYDVKMKEKGDIPEGYSVSREKKERFSLILESASTNQTSMYLCASSAGGKMEEKLFFGSGTQLSVL.

The chain employs TRBV5-1 and TRBJ1-2; 10 positions match TRBD1. CDR3 length equals 15 residues. Germline CDR1 and CDR2: SGHRS and YFSETQ. Trimming cost V 0 bases and J 7 bases; bases outside gene matches: 6. DNA of the CDR3: TGCGCCAGCAGCTTGGTGGGACAGGGGAGCCGTGGCTACACCTTC. It codes for CASSLVGQGSRGYTF.

CDR3 loop: CAAPQDGHSGNTIYF. The CDR3 nucleotides are TGTGCCGCACCTCAAGACGGACACTCTGGAAACACCATATATTTT. The V gene is TRBV21-1, the J gene TRBJ1-3; the table gives TRBD1 as D, unverified against the DNA. TRBV21-1 is annotated as a pseudogene. The CDR3 covers 15 residues.

DNA of the CDR3: TGTGCTAGTGGTTTGGGTCAGGGGGCAAGTTCCTACGAGCAGTACGTC. Protein: CASGLGQGASSYEQYV. The V call is TRBV12-5, the J call TRBJ2-7; 8 nucleotides match TRBD1. CDR1 LGHNT and CDR2 FRNRAP come from the germline V gene. After removal of 1 base from V and 1 base from J, the junction contained 6 bases not matched to a gene. This CDR3 has 16 amino acids.

The chain employs TRBV5-1 and TRBJ1-2, with D hard to call. Trimming stripped 7 bases from V and 2 bases from J, with 15 bases between. CDR1 SGHRS and CDR2 YFSETQ come from the germline V gene. The CDR3 contains 14 residues. The CDR3 coding sequence is TGCGCCAGCGGACTGGGCGGACCCAACTATGGCTACACCTTC. It codes for CASGLGGPNYGYTF.

This clone was seen a handful of times. The chain joins TRBV13 to TRBJ2-5; 9 positions agree with TRBD2. Germline CDR1 and CDR2: PRHDT and FYEKMQ (reference sequence). The CDR3 has 20 residues. V was pared by 1 base and J by 2 bases, with 17 bases of the junction left unmatched. The CDR3 is CASSLDRRRGSGGKQETQYF. The DNA for the CDR3 is TGTGCCAGCAGCTTAGACCGTCGGAGGGGTAGCGGGGGTAAACAAGAGACCCAGTACTTC. Drawing the rest from reference TRBV13 and TRBJ2-5, the complete variable domain is AAGVIQSPRHLIKEKRETATLKCYPIPRHDTVYWYQQGPGQDPQFLISFYEKMQSDKGSIPDRFSAQQFSDYHSELNMSSLELGDSALYFCASSLDRRRGSGGKQETQYFGPGTRLLVL.

The V gene is TRBV28, the J gene TRBJ1-1; D unresolved. Trimming stripped 5 bases from V and 6 bases from J, with 13 bases between. The CDR3 consists of 13 residues. Germline CDR1 reads MDHEN; CDR2 reads SYDVKM. For the CDR3, the DNA is TGTGCCAGCAGTCCCCGTTTTAGTCCTGAAGCTTTCTTT. Protein: CASSPRFSPEAFF.

J is TRBJ1-1 and V is TRBV7-2; D possibly corresponds to TRBD1 (6 bases). With 5 bases removed from V and 4 bases from J, the gap between germline ends came to 14 bases. Germline V gene lookup returns CDR1 SGHTA and CDR2 FQGNSA. This CDR3 region has 14 residues. The CDR3 DNA reads TGTGCCAGCAGCCCGCAGGGAGGGGGCACTGAAGCTTTCTTT. It encodes CASSPQGGGTEAFF.

This chain connects TRBV6-6 to TRBJ1-5; D not resolved. The germline V gene encodes CDR1 MNHNY and CDR2 SVGAGI (reference sequence). The length of the CDR3 is 16 residues. V was clipped by 0 bases and J by 2 bases, with 11 bases between them. CDR3 sequence reads: CASSYSPQIRNQPQHF. Written as DNA, the CDR3 is TGTGCCAGCAGTTACTCGCCCCAGATCCGCAATCAGCCCCAGCATTTT.

This chain connects TRBV18 to TRBJ2-3; TRBD1 agrees at 7 bases. V was pared by 0 bases and J by 5 bases, with 2 bases of the junction left unmatched. CDR1 and CDR2 (germline): KGHSH, LQKENI. The CDR3 is made up of 14 amino acids. For the CDR3, the DNA is TGTGCCAGCTCACCACCCCCAGGGGGAGATACGCAGTATTTT. Protein: CASSPPPGGDTQYF.

J is TRBJ1-2 and V is TRBV6-5; 9 nucleotides match TRBD1. Trimming removed 8 bases from V and 8 bases from J; junction bases left unmatched: 9. The CDR3 runs 13 residues. Germline assignment: CDR1 MNHEY and CDR2 SVGAGI. The CDR3 sequence is CASSPGTGLGYTF. As DNA, the CDR3 is TGTGCCAGCTCCCCCGGGACAGGGCTCGGCTACACCTTC.

V usage is TRBV5-1 and J usage is TRBJ2-5; weak D call: TRBD1 (6 bases). The CDR3 is made up of 15 amino acids. The germline V gene has CDR1 SGHRS and CDR2 YFSETQ. Trimming took 4 bases from V and 3 from J, leaving 16 bases between them. CDR3 sequence (DNA): TGCGCCAGCAGCCCCGTCCCGAGGGGGAAAGAGACCCAGTACTTC. Translating it yields CASSPVPRGKETQYF.